Listed below are T cell receptor beta chains from one sample, sequenced in a study of T cell repertoires in aging, cancer and after chemotherapy. TCRdb recomputed calls from the multiplex PCR reads with MiXCR, one row per CDR3 protein. The table has fewer than 20,000 distinct CDR3 sequences, roughly half seen once; the top ten hold 10%. Sample: blood. All receptors derive from a human donor in good health. Each CDR3 is given with its conserved first and last residue. A D gene is named only where the DNA matches it firmly. The size entry is marked missing in some rows and otherwise reads once, few, many or a size class.

CDR3 protein	CDR3 DNA	clone size	V gene	J gene	D gene
CASSLGLADYSYEQYF	TGTGCCAGCAGCTTGGGGCTAGCGGACTACTCCTACGAGCAGTACTTC	-	TRBV27	TRBJ2-7	TRBD2
CASSFMREEETQYF	TGTGCCAGCAGCTTTATGCGGGAGGAAGAGACCCAGTACTTC	once	TRBV12-3/TRBV12-4	TRBJ2-5	TRBD2
CSGDRGNNSPLHF	TGCAGCGGCGACAGGGGGAATAATTCACCCCTCCACTTT	few	TRBV29-1	TRBJ1-6	TRBD1
CASSEETGSGANVLTF	TGTGCCAGCAGTGAAGAAACAGGCTCTGGGGCCAACGTCCTGACTTTC	-	TRBV6-1	TRBJ2-6	-
CASTLGQGARGYTF	TGTGCCAGCACCTTGGGACAGGGGGCTCGTGGCTACACCTTC	once	TRBV12-3/TRBV12-4	TRBJ1-2	TRBD1
CASETARRTDTQYF	TGTGCCTCCGAGACGGCAAGACGAACAGATACGCAGTATTTT	few	TRBV30	TRBJ2-3	-
CASSLEGTGFEAFF	TGTGCCAGCAGCTTAGAAGGGACAGGGTTTGAAGCTTTCTTT	few	TRBV11-1	TRBJ1-1	TRBD1
CASSYWGDTDTQYF	TGTGCCAGCAGTTACTGGGGAGACACAGATACGCAGTATTTT	-	TRBV27	TRBJ2-3	-
CASSLVTASTDTQYF	TGTGCCAGCAGCTTAGTTACAGCTAGCACAGATACGCAGTATTTT	-	TRBV7-6	TRBJ2-3	-
CSVARDVNSGANVLTF	TGCAGCGTGGCTCGGGACGTTAACTCTGGGGCCAACGTCCTGACTTTC	medium-sized	TRBV29-1	TRBJ2-6	-
CSVSGGGNSPLHF	TGCAGCGTGAGCGGGGGTGGCAATTCACCCCTCCACTTT	medium-sized	TRBV29-1	TRBJ1-6	-
CASSFVAPPGLYEQYF	TGTGCCAGCAGTTTCGTGGCGCCACCGGGCCTCTACGAGCAGTACTTC	-	TRBV18	TRBJ2-7	-
CAWMAQGLGETQYF	TGTGCCTGGATGGCGCAGGGGCTCGGGGAGACCCAGTACTTC	-	TRBV30	TRBJ2-5	-
CASSWTGYIERGNEQFF	TGTGCCAGCAGTTGGACGGGGTATATAGAGAGGGGGAATGAGCAGTTCTTC	-	TRBV27	TRBJ2-1	-
CASSSGQGSNTEAFF	TGTGCCAGCAGTTCCGGACAGGGCTCCAACACTGAAGCTTTCTTT	-	TRBV6-4	TRBJ1-1	TRBD1
CASSAGTSGGQETQYF	TGTGCCAGCAGCGCCGGGACTAGCGGGGGACAAGAGACCCAGTACTTC	-	TRBV5-4	TRBJ2-5	TRBD2
CASSLWGGNEQFF	TGTGCCAGCAGCTTGTGGGGGGGCAATGAGCAGTTCTTC	-	TRBV5-6	TRBJ2-1	TRBD2
CASSFGGASYEQYF	TGTGCCAGTAGTTTTGGAGGGGCCTCCTACGAGCAGTACTTC	-	TRBV19	TRBJ2-7	-
CASSITVGSYEQYF	TGTGCCAGTAGTATTACGGTTGGCTCCTACGAGCAGTACTTC	few	TRBV19	TRBJ2-7	-
CAWSVATETGELFF	TGTGCCTGGAGTGTGGCTACAGAGACCGGGGAGCTGTTTTTT	medium-sized	TRBV30	TRBJ2-2	-
CASSLWGQGIGELFF	TGTGCCAGCAGTTTATGGGGACAGGGGATCGGGGAGCTGTTTTTT	-	TRBV27	TRBJ2-2	TRBD1
CASSLALQRTYEQYF	TGTGCCAGCAGCTTAGCTCTTCAGCGGACCTACGAGCAGTACTTC	few	TRBV11-1	TRBJ2-7	-
CGGLAGSTGELFF	TGCGGAGGACTAGCGGGCTCCACCGGGGAGCTGTTTTTT	medium-sized	TRBV29-1	TRBJ2-2	TRBD2
CASSLRLRDTGELFF	TGTGCCAGCAGTTTAAGGTTGAGGGACACCGGGGAGCTGTTTTTT	-	TRBV13	TRBJ2-2	-
CAWSVDSGGSPLHF	TGTGCCTGGAGTGTAGATTCAGGGGGATCACCCCTCCACTTT	-	TRBV30	TRBJ1-6	TRBD1
CASSLVSPPEDTQYF	TGTGCCAGCAGTTTAGTAAGCCCGCCCGAAGATACGCAGTATTTT	-	TRBV12-3/TRBV12-4	TRBJ2-3	-
CASSPEGGLSYGYTF	TGTGCCAGTAGTCCCGAGGGGGGATTGAGCTATGGCTACACCTTC	few	TRBV19	TRBJ1-2	-
CASSMEGQGNNEQFF	TGTGCCAGTAGTATGGAGGGACAGGGGAACAATGAGCAGTTCTTC	-	TRBV19	TRBJ2-1	TRBD1
CASSLWLGREYEQYF	TGTGCCAGCAGTTTATGGCTAGGACGGGAATACGAGCAGTACTTC	few	TRBV27	TRBJ2-7	-
CASSLADRGAWVETQYF	TGTGCCAGCAGCTTGGCTGACAGGGGAGCTTGGGTGGAGACCCAGTACTTC	-	TRBV5-5	TRBJ2-5	TRBD1
CASTPFGLAGDTETQYF	TGTGCCAGTACTCCTTTCGGACTAGCGGGAGACACAGAAACGCAGTATTTT	-	TRBV19	TRBJ2-3	TRBD2
CATSDWSSGANVLTF	TGTGCCACCAGTGATTGGTCGTCTGGGGCCAACGTCCTGACTTTC	-	TRBV24-1	TRBJ2-6	-
CASSGRARDTGELFF	TGTGCCAGTAGTGGCAGGGCTCGGGACACCGGGGAGCTGTTTTTT	few	TRBV19	TRBJ2-2	-
CASSIAGGNTGELFF	TGTGCCAGTAGTATAGCGGGGGGAAACACCGGGGAGCTGTTTTTT	-	TRBV19	TRBJ2-2	TRBD2
CASSPLSSYNEQFF	TGTGCCAGCTCACCTCTGAGCTCCTACAATGAGCAGTTCTTC	once	TRBV18	TRBJ2-1	-
CASSPDSSSGIYEQYF	TGTGCCAGCAGCCCCGACTCGTCTAGCGGGATCTACGAGCAGTACTTC	-	TRBV4-2	TRBJ2-7	TRBD2
CSVGQTTYEQYF	TGCAGCGTTGGACAGACCACCTACGAGCAGTACTTC	medium-sized	TRBV29-1	TRBJ2-7	-
CASWDRSPEQYF	TGTGCCAGCTGGGACAGGTCCCCTGAGCAGTACTTC	-	TRBV19	TRBJ2-7	TRBD1
CATRDVEIYNEQFF	TGTGCCACCCGTGACGTGGAAATTTACAATGAGCAGTTCTTC	-	TRBV6-5	TRBJ2-1	-
CASTPVGVETQYF	TGTGCCAGCACCCCGGTGGGGGTAGAGACCCAGTACTTC	once	TRBV12-3/TRBV12-4	TRBJ2-5	-
CASFRGWQGTSTDTQYF	TGTGCCAGCTTCCGGGGGTGGCAGGGCACGAGCACAGATACGCAGTATTTT	-	TRBV18	TRBJ2-3	-
CASRLWAGASYEQYF	TGTGCCAGCAGACTCTGGGCAGGGGCCTCCTACGAGCAGTACTTC	-	TRBV27	TRBJ2-7	-
CASSPRGRGKATNTGELFF	TGTGCCAGCAGTCCACGGGGTCGGGGGAAGGCGACGAACACCGGGGAGCTGTTTTTT	-	TRBV27	TRBJ2-2	-
CASSTVPQVYRNQPQHF	TGTGCCAGTAGTACCGTTCCACAGGTTTATCGCAATCAGCCCCAGCATTTT	medium-sized	TRBV19	TRBJ1-5	-
CASSIAGVHYEQYF	TGTGCCAGTAGTATAGCCGGAGTTCACTACGAGCAGTACTTC	-	TRBV19	TRBJ2-7	-
CASSGRLDEKLFF	TGTGCCAGCAGTGGCCGGCTGGATGAAAAACTGTTTTTT	-	TRBV6-5	TRBJ1-4	-
CASALRSQETQYF	TGTGCCAGTGCTCTCCGGTCCCAAGAGACCCAGTACTTC	-	TRBV19	TRBJ2-5	-
CASSFEQTGANVLTF	TGTGCCAGCAGTTTCGAGCAGACTGGGGCCAACGTCCTGACTTTC	-	TRBV27	TRBJ2-6	-
CSVDDRGSYNEQFF	TGCAGCGTTGATGACCGTGGCTCCTACAATGAGCAGTTCTTC	medium-sized	TRBV29-1	TRBJ2-1	-
CASRLAGVPDEQFF	TGTGCCAGTCGACTAGCGGGAGTGCCCGATGAGCAGTTCTTC	few	TRBV19	TRBJ2-1	TRBD2